This entry describes one TCR beta chain. What it binds is not known. CDR1 and CDR2 from the germline V gene are MDHEN and SYDVKM. With 4 bases clipped from V and 7 bases from J, the junction kept 9 bases outside the gene matches. The CDR3 length is 15 residues. The source of the sample is a study of OX40 agonist ivuxolimab in advanced cancers. Study results and limitations: Mean expanded clone counts were higher in CD8+ than CD4+ T cells.

TCRdb keeps only in-frame clones here, not all; method: immunoSEQ multiplex PCR. The data show 80,000 to 100,000 clones, 90% seen once. The TCR was taken from an adult with an advanced solid tumor such as melanoma, head and neck, liver or kidney cancer. The material sequenced was CD4+ or CD8+ T cells sorted from blood, taken in a trial of the OX40 agonist ivuxolimab. The chain links TRBV28 to TRBJ2-1; 8 bases match TRBD2. The chain's CDR3 is CASSSNGRAINEQFF. The DNA for the CDR3 is TGTGCCAGCAGTTCCAACGGGAGGGCCATAAATGAGCAGTTCTTC. The whole variable domain, remainder taken from reference TRBV28 and TRBJ2-1, is DVKVTQSSRYLVKRTGEKVFLECVQDMDHENMFWYRQDPGLGLRLIYFSYDVKMKEKGDIPEGYSVSREKKERFSLILESASTNQTSMYLCASSSNGRAINEQFFGPGTRLTVL.